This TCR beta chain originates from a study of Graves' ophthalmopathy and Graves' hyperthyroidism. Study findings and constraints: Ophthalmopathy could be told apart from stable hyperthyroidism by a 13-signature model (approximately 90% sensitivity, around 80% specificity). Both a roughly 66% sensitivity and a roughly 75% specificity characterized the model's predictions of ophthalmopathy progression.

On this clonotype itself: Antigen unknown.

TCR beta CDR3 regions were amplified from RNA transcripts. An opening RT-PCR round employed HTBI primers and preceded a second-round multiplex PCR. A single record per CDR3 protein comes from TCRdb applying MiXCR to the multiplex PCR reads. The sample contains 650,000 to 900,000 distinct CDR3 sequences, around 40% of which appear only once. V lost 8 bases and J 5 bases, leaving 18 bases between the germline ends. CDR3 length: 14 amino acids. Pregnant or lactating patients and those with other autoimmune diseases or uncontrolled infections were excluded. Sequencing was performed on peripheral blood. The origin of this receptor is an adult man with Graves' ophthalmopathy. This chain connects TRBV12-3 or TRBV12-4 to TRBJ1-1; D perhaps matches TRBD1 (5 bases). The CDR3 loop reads CASVQQVLVTEAFF. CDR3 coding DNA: TGTGCCAGCGTCCAACAGGTCCTGGTGACTGAAGCTTTCTTT.